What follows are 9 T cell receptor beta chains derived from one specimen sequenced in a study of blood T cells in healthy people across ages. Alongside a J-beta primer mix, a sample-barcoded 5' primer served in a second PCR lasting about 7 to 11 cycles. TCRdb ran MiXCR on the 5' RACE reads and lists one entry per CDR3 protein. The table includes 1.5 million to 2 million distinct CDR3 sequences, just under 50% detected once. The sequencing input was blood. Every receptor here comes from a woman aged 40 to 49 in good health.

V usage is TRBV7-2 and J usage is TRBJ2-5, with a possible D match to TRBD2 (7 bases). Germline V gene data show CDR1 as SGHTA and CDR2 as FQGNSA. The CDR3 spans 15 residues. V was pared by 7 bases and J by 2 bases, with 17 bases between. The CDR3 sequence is CASTEGGVVQETQYF. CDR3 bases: TGTGCCAGCACGGAGGGGGGGGTGGTTCAAGAGACCCAGTACTTC.

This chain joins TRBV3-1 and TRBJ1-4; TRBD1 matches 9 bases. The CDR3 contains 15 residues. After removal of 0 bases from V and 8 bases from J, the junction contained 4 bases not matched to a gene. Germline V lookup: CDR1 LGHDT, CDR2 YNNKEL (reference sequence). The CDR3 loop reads CASSQEGQGREKLFF. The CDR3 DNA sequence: TGTGCCAGCAGCCAAGAGGGACAGGGACGAGAAAAACTGTTTTTT.

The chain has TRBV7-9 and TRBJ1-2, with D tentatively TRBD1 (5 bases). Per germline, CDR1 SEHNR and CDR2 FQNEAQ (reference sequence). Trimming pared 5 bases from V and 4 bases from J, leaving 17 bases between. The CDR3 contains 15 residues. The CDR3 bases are TGTGCCAGCAGCCAAGCATCGGGGGGGACCTATGGCTACACCTTC. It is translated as CASSQASGGTYGYTF.

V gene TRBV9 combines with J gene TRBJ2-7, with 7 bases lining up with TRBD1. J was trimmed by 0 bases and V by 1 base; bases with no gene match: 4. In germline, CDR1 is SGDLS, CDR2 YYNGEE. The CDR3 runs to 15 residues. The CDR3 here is CASSVTWDSSYEQYF. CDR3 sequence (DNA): TGTGCCAGCAGCGTAACTTGGGACAGCTCCTACGAGCAGTACTTC.

In DNA form, the CDR3 reads TGTGCCAGCAGCCGCCTCAGGCTCTTTGAGACCCAGTACTTC. This codes for CASSRLRLFETQYF. The chain is built from TRBV12-3 or TRBV12-4 and TRBJ2-5, with D uncertain. The CDR3 has 14 amino acids. The V end was cut by 6 bases, the J end by 5 bases, with 16 bases between.

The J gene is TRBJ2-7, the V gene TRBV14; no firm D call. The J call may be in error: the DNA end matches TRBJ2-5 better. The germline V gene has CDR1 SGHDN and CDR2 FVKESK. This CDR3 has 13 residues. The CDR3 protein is CASSQDRPMTQYF. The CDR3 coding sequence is TGTGCCAGCAGCCAAGATAGACCAATGACCCAGTACTTC.

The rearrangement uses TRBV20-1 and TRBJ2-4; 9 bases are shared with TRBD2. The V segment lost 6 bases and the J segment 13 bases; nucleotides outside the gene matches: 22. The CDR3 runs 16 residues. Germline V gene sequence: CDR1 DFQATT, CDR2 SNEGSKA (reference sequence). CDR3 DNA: TGCAGTGCCACAGGCCATCTAGCGGGGTACTTGAATGAGCAGTACTTC. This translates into CSATGHLAGYLNEQYF.

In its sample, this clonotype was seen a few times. CDR3 sequence reads: CASSKRQGYGYTF. As DNA, the CDR3 is TGTGCCAGCAGCAAAAGACAGGGATATGGCTACACCTTC. The genes are TRBV13 and TRBJ1-2, with 7 bases aligning to TRBD1. Trimming cost V 5 bases and J 5 bases; bases outside gene matches: 5. Germline V gives CDR1 PRHDT, CDR2 FYEKMQ (reference sequence). The CDR3 covers 13 residues.

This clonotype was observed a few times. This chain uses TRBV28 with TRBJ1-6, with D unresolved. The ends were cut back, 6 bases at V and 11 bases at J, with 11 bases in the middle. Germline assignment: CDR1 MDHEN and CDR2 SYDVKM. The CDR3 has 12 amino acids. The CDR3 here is CASSPGMAPLHF. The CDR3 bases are TGTGCCAGCAGCCCAGGAATGGCACCCCTCCACTTT.